This is a list of T cell receptor beta chains from one sample in a study of blood T cell repertoires in COVID-19. Libraries were prepared by immunoSEQ multiplex PCR; TCRdb keeps only in-frame clonotypes and omits some of them. This sample carries roughly 100,000 clones, roughly 82% of them seen once, and the ten largest clones take about 25%. Sample: peripheral blood. The receptor source for this set is a human donor in a cohort sampled during active COVID-19. Both conserved end residues are part of each CDR3. D genes are given only for firm matches. Clone size is not always given. Where it is, it says once, few, many or a class for expanded clones.

d_gene	v_gene	j_gene	abundance	CDR3aa	CDR3nt
-	TRBV5-1	TRBJ1-3	many	CASSDDFSGNTIYF	TGCGCCAGCAGCGATGACTTCTCTGGAAACACCATATATTTT
-	TRBV5-4	TRBJ1-2	-	CASSLGGNYGYTF	TGTGCCAGCAGCTTGGGAGGGAACTATGGCTACACCTTC
TRBD1	TRBV5-1	TRBJ1-4	-	CALVLDRGNEKLFF	TGCGCCTTAGTTTTGGACAGGGGTAATGAAAAACTGTTTTTT
-	TRBV7-2	TRBJ1-3	-	CASSSRDSRNTIYF	TGTGCCAGCAGCTCCCGGGACTCGCGAAACACCATATATTTT
-	TRBV9	TRBJ2-5	once	CASSVYLGEDQETQYF	TGTGCCAGCAGCGTGTATTTAGGGGAGGACCAAGAGACCCAGTACTTC
-	TRBV2	TRBJ2-1	-	CASSPYSVPEQFF	TGTGCCAGCAGCCCCTATAGCGTTCCTGAGCAGTTCTTC
TRBD1	TRBV19	TRBJ1-1	-	CASSPRTGEAFF	TGTGCCAGTAGTCCGCGGACAGGCGAAGCTTTCTTT
TRBD2	TRBV7-6	TRBJ2-7	-	CASSVDPGLAVQYF	TGTGCCAGCAGCGTTGATCCGGGACTAGCGGTGCAGTACTTC
TRBD2	TRBV5-1	TRBJ2-3	-	CASSLVGGAPDTQYF	TGCGCCAGCAGCTTGGTCGGGGGGGCCCCAGATACGCAGTATTTT
-	TRBV15	TRBJ1-5	many	CATSRVPRQQFDGNQPQHF	TGTGCCACCAGCAGAGTACCCCGACAGCAGTTTGATGGCAATCAGCCCCAGCATTTT
TRBD2	TRBV27	TRBJ2-1	-	CASSLSPKTGLAGITGQFF	TGTGCCAGCAGTTTGTCCCCCAAAACCGGACTAGCGGGGATTACAGGGCAGTTCTTC
-	TRBV12-3/TRBV12-4	TRBJ2-3	-	CASSLLGPDTQYF	TGTGCCAGCAGTTTGCTTGGCCCAGATACGCAGTATTTT
-	TRBV19	TRBJ1-2	-	CASSRQRSGYGYTF	TGTGCCAGTAGTAGACAGCGATCCGGATATGGCTACACCTTC
-	TRBV6-6	TRBJ2-1	-	CASTSGTRDEQFF	TGTGCCAGCACCTCCGGGACTCGCGATGAGCAGTTCTTC
-	TRBV7-2	TRBJ1-1	-	CASSLVQADEGEAFF	TGTGCCAGCAGCTTAGTCCAGGCCGACGAAGGTGAAGCTTTCTTT
-	TRBV19	TRBJ1-5	-	CASRQDGNNQPQHF	TGTGCCAGTAGACAAGACGGGAACAATCAGCCCCAGCATTTT
TRBD1	TRBV4-2	TRBJ1-4	-	CASSVTGGNWEKLFF	TGTGCCAGCAGCGTCACAGGGGGCAATTGGGAAAAACTGTTTTTT
TRBD2	TRBV28	TRBJ2-1	-	CASSDLGLAGAEQFF	TGTGCCAGCAGCGACTTGGGACTAGCGGGAGCGGAGCAGTTCTTC
-	TRBV27	TRBJ1-5	-	CASSLTGSQPQHF	TGTGCCAGCAGTTTAACGGGGAGTCAGCCCCAGCATTTT
-	TRBV6-5	TRBJ2-1	once	CASRKTGGLYNEQFF	TGTGCCAGCAGGAAAACCGGAGGACTCTACAATGAGCAGTTCTTC
-	TRBV19	TRBJ2-1	-	CASSMQVVSYNEQFF	TGTGCCAGTAGTATGCAGGTCGTTTCCTACAATGAGCAGTTCTTC
-	TRBV5-4	TRBJ2-7	-	CASSFDEGGQYF	TGTGCCAGCAGCTTTGATGAGGGTGGGCAGTACTTC
TRBD1	TRBV4-1	TRBJ2-1	-	CASSLTGTGRNEQFF	TGCGCCAGCAGCCTAACCGGGACAGGGAGAAATGAGCAGTTCTTC
TRBD1	TRBV19	TRBJ1-6	-	CASSMGQRNSPLHF	TGTGCCAGTAGTATGGGACAGCGAAATTCACCCCTCCACTTT
TRBD2	TRBV10-3	TRBJ2-3	-	CAISGRLAGGGTDTQYF	TGTGCCATCAGTGGGAGACTAGCGGGAGGTGGCACAGATACGCAGTATTTT
-	TRBV19	TRBJ2-3	-	CASRVEGTDTQYF	TGTGCCAGCAGGGTGGAGGGAACAGATACGCAGTATTTT
TRBD2	TRBV27	TRBJ2-7	-	CASSLSRVAGYEQYF	TGTGCCAGCAGTTTATCGAGAGTAGCGGGCTACGAGCAGTACTTC
TRBD2	TRBV5-6	TRBJ2-5	-	CASSLDKRGGLKTQYF	TGTGCCAGCAGCTTGGACAAGCGGGGGGGCCTGAAGACCCAGTACTTC
TRBD2	TRBV27	TRBJ2-3	-	CASSLSAGGPLSQYF	TGTGCCAGCAGTTTATCGGCGGGAGGCCCCCTTTCGCAGTATTTT
TRBD1	TRBV6-2/TRBV6-3	TRBJ1-1	-	CASSYRGQRARDTEAFF	TGTGCCAGCAGTTATAGGGGACAGAGGGCACGGGACACTGAAGCTTTCTTT
-	TRBV13	TRBJ1-1	few	CASSLGNGEAFF	TGTGCCAGCAGCTTAGGGAACGGTGAAGCTTTCTTT
TRBD1	TRBV7-2	TRBJ1-2	-	CASSLETGGGYTF	TGTGCCAGCAGCTTAGAGACAGGGGGTGGCTACACCTTC
-	TRBV6-2/TRBV6-3	TRBJ2-1	-	CASSQFINEQFF	TGTGCCAGCAGCCAATTCATTAATGAGCAGTTCTTC
TRBD1	TRBV2	TRBJ2-3	-	CASRRTGLHTQYF	TGTGCCAGCAGGAGGACAGGGCTACATACGCAGTATTTT
TRBD1	TRBV6-2/TRBV6-3	TRBJ2-7	-	CASSYVRGSSEQYF	TGTGCCAGCAGTTACGTCAGGGGGAGTTCCGAGCAGTACTTC
-	TRBV7-6	TRBJ2-3	-	CASSLARPSTDTQYF	TGTGCCAGCAGCTTGGCGAGGCCCAGCACAGATACGCAGTATTTT
TRBD1	TRBV27	TRBJ2-2	-	CASTLTGGAGELFF	TGTGCCAGCACCCTGACAGGGGGGGCCGGGGAGCTGTTTTTT
-	TRBV5-1	TRBJ2-3	-	CASSPGGDTQYF	TGCGCCAGCAGCCCTGGGGGGGATACGCAGTATTTT
TRBD1	TRBV3-1/TRBV3-2	TRBJ2-3	-	CASSQGAGGADTQYF	TGTGCCAGCAGCCAAGGGGCAGGGGGAGCAGATACGCAGTATTTT
TRBD1	TRBV11-3	TRBJ1-1	-	CASSKQGVDTEAFF	TGTGCCAGCAGCAAACAGGGGGTGGATACTGAAGCTTTCTTT
-	TRBV5-6	TRBJ1-4	once	CASSLGVGGVEKLFF	TGTGCCAGCAGCTTGGGGGTCGGGGGAGTGGAAAAACTGTTTTTT
-	TRBV19	TRBJ1-5	-	CASSSGQMNQPQHF	TGTGCCAGCAGTTCAGGACAGATGAATCAGCCCCAGCATTTT
-	TRBV7-2	TRBJ2-5	-	CASSPADPGWETQYF	TGTGCCAGCAGCCCCGCGGATCCAGGGTGGGAGACCCAGTACTTC
TRBD1	TRBV28	TRBJ1-6	once	CASKVGQGFNSPLHF	TGTGCCAGCAAAGTAGGACAGGGCTTTAATTCACCCCTCCACTTT
TRBD2	TRBV28	TRBJ2-7	-	CASTERELPYEQYF	TGTGCCAGCACTGAGCGGGAGTTGCCCTACGAGCAGTACTTC